The 31 T cell receptor beta chains presented below share a single source sample, sequenced in a study of vaccination effects on CD4 cells after COVID-19. Investigators separated out CD4+ T cells once around eleven days of culture had passed. Their specific antigens are unknown. Clones were sequenced by immunoSEQ multiplex PCR, and TCRdb holds only the in-frame ones, with some missing. The sample comprises around 41,000 clones, 82% of which are singletons, and about 2.7% rests with the top ten. This material consisted of CD4+ T cells from PBMCs cultured without peptide, taken before COVID-19 vaccination. These receptor sequences come from a human donor who received a COVID-19 vaccine.

CDR3 sequence: CASTKNGGTNTGELFF. In DNA, the CDR3 is TGTGCCAGCACTAAGAACGGAGGGACGAACACCGGGGAGCTGTTTTTT. This chain links TRBV6-4 with TRBJ2-2; possibly TRBD2 for D (6 bases). Trimming removed 7 bases from V and 0 bases from J, with 15 bases in between. This CDR3 region has 16 residues. Germline lookup yields CDR1 MRHNA and CDR2 SNTAGT.

The chain recombines TRBV29-1 with TRBJ1-1; D may be TRBD1 (5 bases). The CDR3 has 12 amino acids. The V end lost 4 bases, the J end lost 5 bases, and 11 bases lay between the germline ends. The germline CDR1 and CDR2 sequences are SQVTM and ANQGSEA. The CDR3 is CSVGGVRTEAFF. CDR3 nucleotide sequence: TGCAGCGTTGGGGGGGTGAGGACTGAAGCTTTCTTT. The whole variable domain, remainder taken from reference TRBV29-1 and TRBJ1-1, is SAVISQKPSRDICQRGTSLTIQCQVDSQVTMMFWYRQQPGQSLTLIATANQGSEATYESGFVIDKFPISRPNLTFSTLTVSNMSPEDSSIYLCSVGGVRTEAFFGQGTRLTVV.

The rearrangement uses TRBV14 and TRBJ1-3; D remains ambiguous. Germline assignment: CDR1 SGHDN and CDR2 FVKESK. This CDR3 region has 13 residues. The V gene lost 1 base and the J gene lost 11 bases, with 12 bases spanning the gap. The CDR3 DNA follows: TGTGCCAGCAGCCAAGGGGGTCCCGGCTCCATATATTTT. Translation: CASSQGGPGSIYF.

This chain uses TRBV2 with TRBJ2-6; TRBD1 aligns across 7 bases. The CDR3 runs to 15 residues. The V segment lost 7 bases and the J segment 1 base; nucleotides outside the gene matches: 4. The germline CDR1 and CDR2 sequences are SNHLY and FYNNEI. CDR3 coding DNA: TGTGCCAGCAAATCAGGGGGTTCTGGGGCCAACGTCCTGACTTTC. Amino acids: CASKSGGSGANVLTF.

This chain links TRBV2 with TRBJ1-2; perhaps TRBD1 as D (5 bases). The CDR3 runs to 14 residues. V shed 9 bases and J shed 4 bases, with 18 bases lying between them. Germline assignment: CDR1 SNHLY and CDR2 FYNNEI. CDR3 sequence: CASGTNPGSYGYTF. The DNA of the CDR3 is TGTGCCAGTGGGACCAATCCCGGTTCCTATGGCTACACCTTC.

This clone came up once. One end of the junction varies from germline; a read error may be responsible. This same CDR3 is encoded by further DNA sequences in the sample. The chain links TRBV2 to TRBJ1-1, with D possibly TRBD1 on 5 matching bases. This CDR3 region has 12 residues. Germline assignment: CDR1 SNHLY and CDR2 FYNNEI. CDR3: CAMGRGDTEAFF. The CDR3 DNA reads TGTGCCATGGGGCGTGGAGACACCGAAGCTTTCTTT. Based on the CDR3 plus reference TRBV2 and TRBJ1-1, the full variable domain is EPEVTQTPSHQVTQMGQEVILRCVPISNHLYFYWYRQILGQKVEFLVSFYNNEISEKSEIFDDQFSVERPDGSNFTLKIRSTKLEDSAMYFCAMGRGDTEAFFGQGTRLTVV.

The chain is built from TRBV7-3 and TRBJ2-1; 10 nucleotides line up with TRBD2. This CDR3 is built from 16 residues. The V segment lost 5 bases and the J segment 6 bases; nucleotides outside the gene matches: 10. CDR1 SGHTA and CDR2 FQGTGA come from the germline V gene. CDR3 coding DNA: TGTGCCAGCAGCCTATACACTAGCGGGGTCTCCAATGAGCAGTTCTTC. Translation: CASSLYTSGVSNEQFF.

This chain joins TRBV24-1 and TRBJ2-1; TRBD1 aligns across 7 bases. The CDR3 runs to 14 residues. Trimming took 1 base from V and 5 from J; bases not matched to a gene: 1. CDR1 KGHDR and CDR2 SFDVKD come from the germline V gene. Written as DNA, the CDR3 is TGTGCCACCAGTGATTTAACAGGGGACAATGAGCAGTTCTTC. This encodes CATSDLTGDNEQFF.

This clone appeared a single time. V and J are TRBV5-5 and TRBJ2-3, with 13 bases matching TRBD2. CDR1 is SGHKS and CDR2 is YYEKEE in the germline V gene (reference sequence). CDR3 length equals 16 residues. The ends lost 4 bases at V and 4 bases at J; junction bases unmatched: 6. CDR3 nucleotide sequence: TGTGCCAGCAGCGCGCAACTAGCGGGGGGGCCAGATACGCAGTATTTT. This encodes CASSAQLAGGPDTQYF. Together with reference TRBV5-5 and TRBJ2-3, the CDR3 gives the full variable domain: DAGVTQSPTHLIKTRGQQVTLRCSPISGHKSVSWYQQVLGQGPQFIFQYYEKEERGRGNFPDRFSARQFPNYSSELNVNALLLGDSALYLCASSAQLAGGPDTQYFGPGTRLTVL.

In this sample, this clone turned up a few times. The V gene is TRBV19, the J gene TRBJ1-5; 7 bases match TRBD1. This CDR3 spans 20 amino acids. Trimming took 7 bases from V and 2 from J; bases not matched to a gene: 23. The germline gives CDR1 LNHDA, CDR2 SQIVND (reference sequence). CDR3 nucleotide sequence: TGTGCCAGTACTACCAAGTCCCTCCGACAGGGCCCTTGGGGCAATCAGCCCCAGCATTTT. Translation: CASTTKSLRQGPWGNQPQHF.

This rearrangement joins TRBV5-1 to TRBJ1-6; D gene unclear. The CDR3 spans 14 residues. Trimming cost V 0 bases and J 8 bases, with 9 bases left between them. Germline loops: CDR1 SGHRS, CDR2 YFSETQ. The CDR3 here is CASSLDRLDSPLHF. The DNA of the CDR3 is TGCGCCAGCAGCTTGGACCGGCTCGATTCACCCCTCCACTTT.

The chain joins TRBV4-1 to TRBJ1-1; D not resolved. This CDR3 is built from 15 residues. CDR1 is MGHRA and CDR2 is YSYEKL in the germline V gene. V lost 0 bases and J 5 bases, leaving 13 bases between the germline ends. CDR3 protein: CASSQEEVVVTEAFF. The DNA of the CDR3 is TGCGCCAGCAGCCAAGAGGAGGTGGTGGTAACTGAAGCTTTCTTT.

The V and J genes are TRBV14 and TRBJ2-1; 11 bases agree with TRBD2. Unmatched junction bases numbered 8, after V lost 0 bases and J lost 7 bases. CDR1 is SGHDN, CDR2 FVKESK, per germline. This CDR3 comprises 17 residues. The CDR3 spells CASSQDPSGGPLNEQFF. The CDR3 coding sequence is TGTGCCAGCAGCCAAGATCCTAGCGGGGGGCCGCTGAATGAGCAGTTCTTC.

V is TRBV18 and J is TRBJ1-1; D is unresolved. Germline lookup yields CDR1 KGHSH and CDR2 LQKENI. The CDR3 loop spans 14 amino acids. The V end lost 3 bases, the J end lost 1 base, and 9 bases lay between the germline ends. CDR3 nucleotide sequence: TGTGCCAGCTCACCTAAGCCGGGGAACACTGAAGCTTTCTTT. Amino acid sequence: CASSPKPGNTEAFF. The complete variable domain, with remaining parts taken from reference TRBV18 and TRBJ1-1, reads NAGVMQNPRHLVRRRGQEARLRCSPMKGHSHVYWYRQLPEEGLKFMVYLQKENIIDESGMPKERFSAEFPKEGPSILRIQQVVRGDSAAYFCASSPKPGNTEAFFGQGTRLTVV.

J is TRBJ1-2 and V is TRBV28; 8 nucleotides agree with TRBD1. Germline CDR1 reads MDHEN; CDR2 reads SYDVKM. V was pared by 3 bases and J by 5 bases, with 5 bases of the junction left unmatched. The CDR3 is 14 residues long. The CDR3 DNA sequence: TGTGCCAGCAGTTTTTCGCGACAGGGGTATGGCTACACCTTC. Translating it yields CASSFSRQGYGYTF.

The chain carries TRBV19 and TRBJ1-2; D is perhaps TRBD1 (5 bases). CDR3 length: 14 amino acids. Germline CDR1 is LNHDA and CDR2 is SQIVND (reference sequence). Trimming took off 3 bases at V and 6 bases at J, with 14 bases between the two ends. CDR3 coding DNA: TGTGCCAGTAGTATTGGTGGGGCTGGCAATGGCTACACCTTC. It translates to CASSIGGAGNGYTF.

This clone showed up just once. V and J are TRBV24-1 and TRBJ1-4; 7 bases map to TRBD1. The CDR3 has 14 amino acids. The germline V gene has CDR1 KGHDR and CDR2 SFDVKD. Trimming cost V 3 bases and J 5 bases; bases outside gene matches: 2. CDR3 region: CATSDRGQNEKLFF. The CDR3 nucleotides are TGTGCCACCAGTGATAGGGGACAGAATGAAAAACTGTTTTTT.

V is TRBV6-5 and J is TRBJ2-2; maybe TRBD2 (5 bases). Trimming cost V 6 bases and J 1 base, with 9 bases left between them. From germline, CDR1 is MNHEY and CDR2 SVGAGI. The CDR3 contains 14 residues. The CDR3 protein is CASSRGRNTGELFF. The CDR3 nucleotides read TGTGCCAGCAGCAGAGGGAGGAACACCGGGGAGCTGTTTTTT.

The chain links TRBV18 to TRBJ2-1; the match to TRBD2 covers 8 bases. With V trimmed by 4 bases and J by 4 bases, 9 bases remained unmatched. CDR1 and CDR2 from the germline V gene are KGHSH and LQKENI. This CDR3 comprises 16 residues. The CDR3: CASSLNVAGQYNEQFF. CDR3 in DNA: TGTGCCAGCTCACTTAACGTAGCGGGGCAATACAATGAGCAGTTCTTC. The complete variable domain, with remaining parts taken from reference TRBV18 and TRBJ2-1, reads NAGVMQNPRHLVRRRGQEARLRCSPMKGHSHVYWYRQLPEEGLKFMVYLQKENIIDESGMPKERFSAEFPKEGPSILRIQQVVRGDSAAYFCASSLNVAGQYNEQFFGPGTRLTVL.

The rearrangement links TRBV2 to TRBJ1-1; no reliable D call. The CDR3 consists of 11 residues. V was clipped by 7 bases and J by 11 bases, with 14 bases between them. Germline V lookup: CDR1 SNHLY, CDR2 FYNNEI. The CDR3 region is CASTRTGSAFF. The CDR3 DNA is TGTGCCAGCACTCGGACGGGGAGTGCTTTCTTT.

The V gene is TRBV18, the J gene TRBJ1-2; 8 bases align to TRBD1. This CDR3 has 16 amino acids. Germline loops: CDR1 KGHSH, CDR2 LQKENI. The V and J ends lost 3 bases and 3 bases, in that order; junction bases with no gene match: 9. The CDR3, as DNA: TGTGCCAGCTCACCGATTCAGGACAGGGTTTACTATGGCTACACCTTC. Protein: CASSPIQDRVYYGYTF.

This clone was observed a handful of times. The chain combines TRBV3-1 (or the pseudogene TRBV3-2) with TRBJ1-6; D is unresolved. The CDR3 length is 12 residues. CDR1 LGHDT and CDR2 YNNKEL come from the germline V gene (reference sequence). V lost 4 bases and J lost 13, with 11 bases in between. The CDR3 here is CASSRDRSPLHF. DNA of the CDR3: TGTGCCAGCAGCCGCGATCGGTCGCCCCTCCACTTT.

V usage is TRBV7-2 and J usage is TRBJ1-2, with D hard to call. The germline CDR1 and CDR2 sequences are SGHTA and FQGNSA. Trimming stripped 1 base from V and 6 bases from J, with 15 bases between. The CDR3 loop spans 15 amino acids. CDR3 sequence reads: CASSLDTGRFDGYTF. The CDR3, as DNA: TGTGCCAGCAGCTTAGATACGGGCAGGTTCGATGGCTACACCTTC.

The V call is TRBV23-1, the J call TRBJ2-7; D is unresolved. TRBV23-1 is known as an ORF, though its function is uncertain. CDR3 size: 11 residues. Trimming took 7 bases from V and 3 from J, leaving 7 bases between them. The CDR3 DNA is TGCGCCAGCACCCGCCGCTACGAGCAGTACGTC. This gives the protein CASTRRYEQYV.

This clone turned up a few times. The chain couples TRBV6-1 to TRBJ1-1; TRBD1 is a possible D gene (5 bases). Germline lookup yields CDR1 MNHNS and CDR2 SASEGT. This CDR3 has 13 residues. Trimming pared 3 bases from V and 4 bases from J, leaving 9 bases between. CDR3 sequence: CASSDSGFTEAFF. The CDR3 bases are TGTGCCAGCAGTGATTCAGGGTTCACTGAAGCTTTCTTT.

J is TRBJ1-2 and V is TRBV19, with 9 bases lining up with TRBD1. Germline-derived CDR1 and CDR2 are LNHDA and SQIVND (reference sequence). Trimming cost V 6 bases and J 7 bases; bases outside gene matches: 12. The CDR3 length is 15 residues. The chain's CDR3 is CASRTGTGRFFGYTF. In DNA form, the CDR3 reads TGTGCCAGTAGGACCGGGACAGGGAGATTTTTTGGCTACACCTTC.

The J gene is TRBJ1-6, the V gene TRBV30, with a weak D call TRBD1 (6 bases). The germline V gene encodes CDR1 GTSNPN and CDR2 SVGIG (reference sequence). Trimming left V 6 bases short and J 1 base short, with 10 bases between. The CDR3 contains 14 residues. The CDR3 protein is CACTQGSYNSPLHF. Written as DNA, the CDR3 is TGTGCCTGCACACAGGGATCCTATAATTCACCCCTCCACTTT.

The chain links TRBV30 to TRBJ1-6; tentatively, D is TRBD1 (5 bases). From germline, CDR1 is GTSNPN and CDR2 SVGIG (reference sequence). The CDR3 covers 15 residues. Trimming cost V 2 bases and J 10 bases, with 18 bases left between them. In nucleotides, the CDR3 is TGTGCCTGGAGTCGGGGACGGGCCTTAGGATCACCCCTCCACTTT. It codes for CAWSRGRALGSPLHF.

V usage is TRBV5-5 and J usage is TRBJ1-2; D ambiguous. There are 16 residues in the CDR3. Germline CDR1 SGHKS, CDR2 YYEKEE (reference sequence). Deletions cut 1 base from V and 4 bases from J, with 17 bases between. Written as DNA, the CDR3 is TGTGCCAGCAGCTTGAGAGCAGCAGGAAATTTCTATGGCTACACCTTC. Translation: CASSLRAAGNFYGYTF.

The gene calls are TRBV7-9 and TRBJ2-6, with D uncertain. V was clipped by 1 base and J by 0 bases, with 7 bases between them. This CDR3 has 16 residues. Germline values: CDR1 SEHNR, CDR2 FQNEAQ (reference sequence). The CDR3 DNA reads TGTGCCAGCAGCTTAGGGGCGGCCTCTGGGGCCAACGTCCTGACTTTC. It translates to CASSLGAASGANVLTF. The variable domain in full, completed from reference TRBV7-9 and TRBJ2-6, reads DTGVSQNPRHKITKRGQNVTFRCDPISEHNRLYWYRQTLGQGPEFLTYFQNEAQLEKSRLLSDRFSAERPKGSFSTLEIQRTEQGDSAMYLCASSLGAASGANVLTFGAGSRLTVL.

The chain couples TRBV6-5 to TRBJ2-5, with 11 positions matching TRBD1. The CDR3 is 13 residues long. V was pared by 4 bases and J by 7 bases, with 2 bases of the junction left unmatched. From germline, CDR1 is MNHEY and CDR2 SVGAGI. The chain's CDR3 is CASSSGTGGTQYF. CDR3 DNA sequence: TGTGCCAGCAGTTCCGGGACAGGGGGGACCCAGTACTTC.